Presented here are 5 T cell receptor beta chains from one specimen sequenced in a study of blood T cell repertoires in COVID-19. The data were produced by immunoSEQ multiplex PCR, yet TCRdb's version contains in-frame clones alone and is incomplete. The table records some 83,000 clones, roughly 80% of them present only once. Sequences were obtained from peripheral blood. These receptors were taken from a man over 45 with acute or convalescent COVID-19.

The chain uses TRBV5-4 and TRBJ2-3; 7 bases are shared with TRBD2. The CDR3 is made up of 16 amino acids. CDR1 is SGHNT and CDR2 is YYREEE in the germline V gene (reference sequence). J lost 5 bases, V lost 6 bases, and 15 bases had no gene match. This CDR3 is CASTYRGGSFGDTQYF. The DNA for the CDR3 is TGTGCCAGCACCTATCGGGGCGGGAGTTTTGGAGATACGCAGTATTTT.

Here the CDR3 DNA reads TGTGCCAGCAGCCCCGGGACTAGCGGGGGGAGTGAGACCCAGTACTTC. Translating gives CASSPGTSGGSETQYF. The rearrangement joins TRBV4-2 to TRBJ2-5; TRBD2 agrees at 15 bases. J gave up 5 bases and V 4 bases, and 5 bases lay outside the gene matches. Germline V lookup: CDR1 LGHNA, CDR2 YNFKEQ. This CDR3 has 16 amino acids.

This CDR3 is CSVLDSPNEQFF. In DNA form, the CDR3 reads TGCAGCGTCCTAGATTCTCCCAATGAGCAGTTCTTC. This chain joins TRBV29-1 and TRBJ2-1; D is unresolved. Germline V gene sequence: CDR1 SQVTM, CDR2 ANQGSEA. CDR3 size: 12 residues. Trimming took off 6 bases at V and 6 bases at J, with 12 bases between the two ends.

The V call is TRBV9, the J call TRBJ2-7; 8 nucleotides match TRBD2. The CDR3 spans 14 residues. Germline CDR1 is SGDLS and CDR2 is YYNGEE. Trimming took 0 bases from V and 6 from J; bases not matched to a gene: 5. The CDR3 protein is CASSVEGAGGEQYF. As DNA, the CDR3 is TGTGCCAGCAGCGTAGAAGGGGCGGGGGGCGAGCAGTACTTC.

The CDR3 here is CASTPTGGMNTEAFF. CDR3 in DNA: TGTGCCAGCACCCCAACAGGGGGCATGAACACTGAAGCTTTCTTT. V usage is TRBV6-2 or TRBV6-3 and J usage is TRBJ1-1; 9 nucleotides agree with TRBD1. V was pared by 7 bases and J by 0 bases, with 6 bases of the junction left unmatched. The CDR3 sequence is 15 residues long. Per the germline V gene, CDR1 is MNHEY and CDR2 is SVGEGT.